The entry below describes one T cell receptor beta chain. The sample belongs to a study of blood T cell repertoires in COVID-19. Whole-study context: Samples taken during acute and convalescent COVID-19 were collected in the United States, Italy and Spain. In each case, the material was cDNA or gDNA derived from T cells, B-cell-depleted T cells, or PBMCs.

Per the original data handling: The assay estimated nucleated cells by amplifying reference gene primers. TCRdb's table, derived via immunoSEQ multiplex PCR, lists solely in-frame clones and lacks some. That table gives V, J and clone size, and the DNA gave D and trimming. The data show tens of thousands of clones, roughly 84% seen once. The CDR3 consists of 16 residues. The J segment lost 2 bases and the V segment lost 3 bases, leaving 4 bases of the junction unmatched. Looked up from germline, CDR1 is SGHTA and CDR2 is FQGNSA. The chain employs TRBV7-2 and TRBJ2-5, with TRBD2 matching 12 bases. The clonotype originates from a man in his 70s with acute or convalescent COVID-19. Sequenced sample: peripheral blood. The CDR3 sequence is CASSLTSGGYQETQYF. The CDR3 coding sequence is TGTGCCAGCAGCTTGACTAGCGGGGGTTATCAAGAGACCCAGTACTTC.